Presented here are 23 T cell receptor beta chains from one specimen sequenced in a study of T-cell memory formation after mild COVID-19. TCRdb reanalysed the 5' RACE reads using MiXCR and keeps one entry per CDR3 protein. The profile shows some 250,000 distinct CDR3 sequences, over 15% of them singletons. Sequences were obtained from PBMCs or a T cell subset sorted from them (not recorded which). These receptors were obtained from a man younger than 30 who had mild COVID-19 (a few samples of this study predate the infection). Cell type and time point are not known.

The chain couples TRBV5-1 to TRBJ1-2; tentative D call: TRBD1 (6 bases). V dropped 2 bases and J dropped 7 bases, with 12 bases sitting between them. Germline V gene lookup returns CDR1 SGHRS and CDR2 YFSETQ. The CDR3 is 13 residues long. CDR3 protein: CASSFITGLGYTF. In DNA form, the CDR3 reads TGCGCCAGCAGCTTCATAACAGGGCTTGGCTACACCTTC. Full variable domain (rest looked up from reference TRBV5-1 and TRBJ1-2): KAGVTQTPRYLIKTRGQQVTLSCSPISGHRSVSWYQQTPGQGLQFLFEYFSETQRNKGNFPGRFSGRQFSNSRSEMNVSTLELGDSALYLCASSFITGLGYTFGSGTRLTVV.

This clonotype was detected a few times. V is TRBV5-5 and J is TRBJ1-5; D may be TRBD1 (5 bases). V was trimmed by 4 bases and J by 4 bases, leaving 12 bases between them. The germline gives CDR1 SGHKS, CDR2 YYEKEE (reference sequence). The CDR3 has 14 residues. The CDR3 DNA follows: TGTGCCAGCAGCCCTTCAGGGTATAATCAGCCCCAGCATTTT. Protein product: CASSPSGYNQPQHF. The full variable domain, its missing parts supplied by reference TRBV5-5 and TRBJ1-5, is DAGVTQSPTHLIKTRGQQVTLRCSPISGHKSVSWYQQVLGQGPQFIFQYYEKEERGRGNFPDRFSARQFPNYSSELNVNALLLGDSALYLCASSPSGYNQPQHFGDGTRLSIL.

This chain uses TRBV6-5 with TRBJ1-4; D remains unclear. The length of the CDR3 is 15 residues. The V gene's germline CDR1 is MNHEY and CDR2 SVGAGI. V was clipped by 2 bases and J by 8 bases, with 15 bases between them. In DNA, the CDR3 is TGTGCCAGCAGTTACCGAAGAGGTTCGGGGGAAAAACTGTTTTTT. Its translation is CASSYRRGSGEKLFF.

The CDR3 loop reads CASSFAGAGGNEQFF. The DNA for the CDR3 is TGCGCCAGCAGCTTCGCGGGAGCGGGGGGCAATGAGCAGTTCTTC. V gene TRBV4-1 combines with J gene TRBJ2-1; 9 nucleotides agree with TRBD2. Losses at the gene ends were 5 bases for V and 6 bases for J; bases not matched to a gene: 8. Germline CDR1 is MGHRA and CDR2 is YSYEKL. CDR3 length: 15 residues.

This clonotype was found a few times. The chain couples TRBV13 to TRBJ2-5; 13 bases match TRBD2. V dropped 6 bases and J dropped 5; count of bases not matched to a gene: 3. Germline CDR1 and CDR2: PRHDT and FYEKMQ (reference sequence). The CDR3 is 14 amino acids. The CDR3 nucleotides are TGTGCCAGCAGGACTAGCGGGGGGCTCGAGACCCAGTACTTC. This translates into CASRTSGGLETQYF. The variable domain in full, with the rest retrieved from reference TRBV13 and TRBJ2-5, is AAGVIQSPRHLIKEKRETATLKCYPIPRHDTVYWYQQGPGQDPQFLISFYEKMQSDKGSIPDRFSAQQFSDYHSELNMSSLELGDSALYFCASRTSGGLETQYFGPGTRLLVL.

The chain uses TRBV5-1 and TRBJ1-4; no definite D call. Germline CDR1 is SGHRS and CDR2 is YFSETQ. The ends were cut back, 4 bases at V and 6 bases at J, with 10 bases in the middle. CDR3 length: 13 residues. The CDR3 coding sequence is TGCGCCAGCAGCCCTGAACCGGATGAAAAACTGTTTTTT. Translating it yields CASSPEPDEKLFF.

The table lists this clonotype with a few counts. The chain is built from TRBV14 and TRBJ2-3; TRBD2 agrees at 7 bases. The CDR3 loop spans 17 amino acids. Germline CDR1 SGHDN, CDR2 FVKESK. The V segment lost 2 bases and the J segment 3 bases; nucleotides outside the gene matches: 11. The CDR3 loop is CASSQLWVRAGTDTQYF. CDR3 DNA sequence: TGTGCCAGCAGCCAACTCTGGGTCCGAGCGGGGACAGATACGCAGTATTTT.

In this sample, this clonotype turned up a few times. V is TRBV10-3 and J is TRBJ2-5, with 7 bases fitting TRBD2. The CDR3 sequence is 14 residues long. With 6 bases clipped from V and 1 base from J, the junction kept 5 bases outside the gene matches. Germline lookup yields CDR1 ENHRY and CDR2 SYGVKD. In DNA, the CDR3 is TGTGCCATCAGGGGGGGAGGGCCCCAAGAGACCCAGTACTTC. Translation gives CAIRGGGPQETQYF.

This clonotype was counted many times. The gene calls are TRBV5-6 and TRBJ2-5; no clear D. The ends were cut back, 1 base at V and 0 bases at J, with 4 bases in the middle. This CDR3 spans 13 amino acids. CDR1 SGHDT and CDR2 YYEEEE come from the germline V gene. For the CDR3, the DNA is TGTGCCAGCAGCTTGTTCCACCAAGAGACCCAGTACTTC. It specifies CASSLFHQETQYF. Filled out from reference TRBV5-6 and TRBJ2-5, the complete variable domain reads DAGVTQSPTHLIKTRGQQVTLRCSPKSGHDTVSWYQQALGQGPQFIFQYYEEEERQRGNFPDRFSGHQFPNYSSELNVNALLLGDSALYLCASSLFHQETQYFGPGTRLLVL.

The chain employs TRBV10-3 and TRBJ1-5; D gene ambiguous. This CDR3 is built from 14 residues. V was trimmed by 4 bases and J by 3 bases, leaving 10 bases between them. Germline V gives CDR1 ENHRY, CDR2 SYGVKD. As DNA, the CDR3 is TGTGCCATCAGTGGGACGCCAGACAATCAGCCCCAGCATTTT. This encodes CAISGTPDNQPQHF.

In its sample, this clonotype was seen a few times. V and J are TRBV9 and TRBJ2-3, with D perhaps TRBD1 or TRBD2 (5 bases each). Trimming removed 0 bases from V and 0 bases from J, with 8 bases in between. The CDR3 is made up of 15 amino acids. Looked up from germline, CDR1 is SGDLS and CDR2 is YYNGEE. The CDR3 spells CASSVDGGSTDTQYF. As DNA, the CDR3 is TGTGCCAGCAGCGTAGATGGGGGAAGCACAGATACGCAGTATTTT.

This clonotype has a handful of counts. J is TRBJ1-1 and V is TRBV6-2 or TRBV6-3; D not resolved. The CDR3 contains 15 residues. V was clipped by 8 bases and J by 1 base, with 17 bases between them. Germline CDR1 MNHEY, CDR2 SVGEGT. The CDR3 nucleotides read TGTGCCAGCTGCAGGCGGGGTTCCGGGAACACTGAAGCTTTCTTT. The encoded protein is CASCRRGSGNTEAFF.

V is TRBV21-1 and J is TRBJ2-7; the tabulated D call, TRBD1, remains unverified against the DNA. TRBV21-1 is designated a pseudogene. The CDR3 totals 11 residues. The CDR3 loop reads CASSSPGTGPV. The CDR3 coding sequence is TGTGCCAGCAGCTCCCCCGGGACAGGACCCGTC.

The CDR3 region is CASSQVQGTSGYNEQFF. The CDR3 nucleotides read TGCGCCAGCAGCCAAGTTCAGGGCACTAGCGGATACAATGAGCAGTTCTTC. The rearrangement uses TRBV4-3 and TRBJ2-1; TRBD2 matches at 8 bases. Germline trimming cut 1 base from V and 4 bases from J; bases unmatched to any gene: 9. The CDR3 sequence is 17 residues long. CDR1 is LGHNA, CDR2 YSLEER, per germline.

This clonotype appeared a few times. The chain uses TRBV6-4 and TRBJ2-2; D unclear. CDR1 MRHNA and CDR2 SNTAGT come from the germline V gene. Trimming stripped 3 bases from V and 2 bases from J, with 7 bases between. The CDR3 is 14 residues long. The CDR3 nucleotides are TGTGCCAGCAGTGAAGCCATCAACACCGGGGAGCTGTTTTTT. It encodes CASSEAINTGELFF.

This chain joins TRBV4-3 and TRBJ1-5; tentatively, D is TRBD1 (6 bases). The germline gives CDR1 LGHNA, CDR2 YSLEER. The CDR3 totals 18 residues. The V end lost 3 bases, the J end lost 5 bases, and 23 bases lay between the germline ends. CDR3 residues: CASSHPRGPGQTDQPQHF. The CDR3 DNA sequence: TGCGCCAGCAGCCACCCCAGGGGACCAGGACAAACCGATCAGCCCCAGCATTTT.

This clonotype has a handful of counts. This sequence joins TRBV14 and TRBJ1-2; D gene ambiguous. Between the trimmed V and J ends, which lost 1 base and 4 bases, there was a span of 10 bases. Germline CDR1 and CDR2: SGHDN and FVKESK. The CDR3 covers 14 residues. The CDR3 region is CASSQGTSSYGYTF. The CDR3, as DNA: TGTGCCAGCAGCCAAGGGACCTCTAGCTATGGCTACACCTTC. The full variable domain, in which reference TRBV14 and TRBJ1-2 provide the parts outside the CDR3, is EAGVTQFPSHSVIEKGQTVTLRCDPISGHDNLYWYRRVMGKEIKFLLHFVKESKQDESGMPNNRFLAERTGGTYSTLKVQPAELEDSGVYFCASSQGTSSYGYTFGSGTRLTVV.

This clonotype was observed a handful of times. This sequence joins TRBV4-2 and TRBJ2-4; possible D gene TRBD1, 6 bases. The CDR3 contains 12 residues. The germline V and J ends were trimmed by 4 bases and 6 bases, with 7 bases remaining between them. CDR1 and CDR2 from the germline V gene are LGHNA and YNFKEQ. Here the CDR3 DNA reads TGTGCCAGCAGCCTGGACAGAAACATTCAGTACTTC. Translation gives CASSLDRNIQYF.

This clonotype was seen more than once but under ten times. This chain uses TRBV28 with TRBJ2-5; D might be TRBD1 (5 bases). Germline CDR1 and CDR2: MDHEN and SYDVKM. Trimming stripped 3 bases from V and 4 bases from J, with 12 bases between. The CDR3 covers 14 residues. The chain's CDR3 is CASSFQGSGETQYF. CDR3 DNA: TGTGCCAGCAGTTTCCAGGGAAGTGGAGAGACCCAGTACTTC.

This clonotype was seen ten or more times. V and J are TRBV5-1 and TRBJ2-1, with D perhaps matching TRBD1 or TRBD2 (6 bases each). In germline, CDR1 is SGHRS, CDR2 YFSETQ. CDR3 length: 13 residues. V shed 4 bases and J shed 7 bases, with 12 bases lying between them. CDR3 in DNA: TGCGCCAGCAGCCTGGGGGGCCGAAATGAGCAGTTCTTC. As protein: CASSLGGRNEQFF. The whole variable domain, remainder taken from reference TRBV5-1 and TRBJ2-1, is KAGVTQTPRYLIKTRGQQVTLSCSPISGHRSVSWYQQTPGQGLQFLFEYFSETQRNKGNFPGRFSGRQFSNSRSEMNVSTLELGDSALYLCASSLGGRNEQFFGPGTRLTVL.

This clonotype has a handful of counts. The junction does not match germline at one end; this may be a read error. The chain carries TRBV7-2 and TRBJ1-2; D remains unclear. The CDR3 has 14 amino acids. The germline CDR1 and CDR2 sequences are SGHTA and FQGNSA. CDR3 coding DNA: TGTGCCAGCAGCTTAGTACCAGATCTGTCTACCCACCCTTTC. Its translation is CASSLVPDLSTHPF. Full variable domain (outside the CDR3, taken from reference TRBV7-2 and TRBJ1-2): GAGVSQSPSNKVTEKGKDVELRCDPISGHTALYWYRQSLGQGLEFLIYFQGNSAPDKSGLPSDRFSAERTGGSVSTLTIQRTQQEDSAVYLCASSLVPDLSTHPFGSGTRLTVV.

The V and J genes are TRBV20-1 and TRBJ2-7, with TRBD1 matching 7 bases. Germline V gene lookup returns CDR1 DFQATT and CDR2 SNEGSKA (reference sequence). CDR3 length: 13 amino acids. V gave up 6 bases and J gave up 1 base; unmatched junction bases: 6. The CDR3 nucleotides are TGCAGTGCCCAGGGGGACATATCCTACGAGCAGTACTTC. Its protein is CSAQGDISYEQYF.

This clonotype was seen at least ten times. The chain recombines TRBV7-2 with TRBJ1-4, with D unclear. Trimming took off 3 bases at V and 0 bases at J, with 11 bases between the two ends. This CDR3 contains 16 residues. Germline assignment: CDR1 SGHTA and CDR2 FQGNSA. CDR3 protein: CASSLLGGATNEKLFF. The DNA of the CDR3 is TGTGCCAGCAGCTTGTTGGGTGGGGCAACTAATGAAAAACTGTTTTTT.